A selection of T cell receptor beta chains follows, all from one sample in a study of cytomegalovirus exposure and HLA in healthy donors. Data came from immunoSEQ multiplex PCR; TCRdb stores just in-frame clones and leaves some out. This sample has over 100,000 clones, with roughly 80% found just once. Sequenced input: PBMCs. All receptors derive from a female donor in good health and CMV-seronegative. CDR3s leave out the opening cysteine and the closing phenylalanine or tryptophan.

j_call v_call cdr3_aa
TRBJ2-3 TRBV7-2 ASSAQGSRGTDTQY
TRBJ1-1 TRBV7-2 ASSLVLVRDTEAF
TRBJ2-7 TRBV7-8 ASSGTSGGDLYEQY
TRBJ1-5 TRBV6-1 ASSPAGQGNQPQH
TRBJ1-1 TRBV7-9 ASSAGTVNTEAF
TRBJ1-2 TRBV14 ASSQETVVGYT
TRBJ1-1 TRBV9 ASSLPAGATEAF
TRBJ2-5 TRBV6-1 ASSDPGQGAKETQY
TRBJ1-1 TRBV7-9 ASRLGGGDTEAF
TRBJ1-5 TRBV6-6 ASTTTAEGNQPQH
TRBJ2-7 TRBV6-4 ASKGGCWGGHSYEQY
TRBJ2-3 TRBV11-2 ASSLVRGARGTDTQY
TRBJ2-1 TRBV30 AWKRQGTGEQF
TRBJ2-7 TRBV5-4 ASSLRGQGSYEQY
TRBJ2-5 TRBV25-1 ASSELGIQETQY
TRBJ1-4 TRBV18 ASSRNGGLTEKLF
TRBJ2-5 TRBV11-1 ASSSGAGQGQETQY
TRBJ1-1 TRBV6-5 ASSYQGVNTEAF
TRBJ2-6 TRBV7-2 ASSLQSGAGANVLT
TRBJ1-1 TRBV4-1 ASSQDRRGTMNTEAF
TRBJ2-1 TRBV7-8 ASSLSGGAKPYNEQF
TRBJ2-1 TRBV4-2 ASSQDPSTSGGADEQF
TRBJ2-3 TRBV9 ASTRTSGTDTQY
TRBJ2-1 TRBV4-1 ASSQGVFNEQF
TRBJ2-3 TRBV15 ATSRDSPRSTDTQY
TRBJ2-6 TRBV18 ASSPGAGDSGANVLT
TRBJ1-4 TRBV30 AWNERLTNEKLF
TRBJ1-1 TRBV7-9 SSSNDPGGTF
TRBJ2-5 TRBV5-1 ATQTGSSKTQY
TRBJ2-2 TRBV25-1 ASRDFHGELF
TRBJ2-3 TRBV6-5 ASKTSGGSIDTQY
TRBJ2-2 TRBV7-8 ASSFNSGNTGELF
TRBJ2-1 TRBV5-8 ASSVTSLAGAYNEQF
TRBJ1-1 TRBV6-4 ASSDSFRVVNTEAF
TRBJ2-3 TRBV5-4 ASSLATDTQY
TRBJ1-6 TRBV10-1 ASTDSTGGQLNSPLH
TRBJ2-3 TRBV7-6 ASSPLAGGSDTQY
TRBJ1-3 TRBV9 ASSAFDSFSGNTIY
TRBJ1-2 TRBV27 ASSLSIWAGYT
TRBJ1-1 TRBV6-1 ASSEARGTEAF
TRBJ2-7 TRBV5-1 ASSLGGLSYEQY
TRBJ2-2 TRBV19 ASSIPGQGNTGELF
TRBJ1-3 TRBV7-2 ASSLVGAGSGNTIY